The clone carrying this T cell receptor (beta chain) appeared a few times. This record belongs to a study of T cells after yellow fever vaccination. CDR3 length equals 16 residues. The germline V gene has CDR1 SQVTM and CDR2 ANQGSEA. J lost 2 bases, V lost 3 bases, and 11 bases had no gene match. TCRdb processed the 5' RACE reads anew with MiXCR; each CDR3 protein has one entry. The sample has 95,000 to 150,000 distinct CDR3 sequences; more than 7.5% are singletons. The sequence derives from a young man who received the YFV17D yellow fever vaccine. The genes are TRBV29-1 and TRBJ2-7; 9 bases match TRBD1. Sequences were derived from CD8+ T cells sorted from PBMCs, sampled on the day of the yellow fever booster vaccination. The DNA of the CDR3 is TGCAGCGTTGAGACGACCGGGACAGGGATCACCTACGAGCAGTACTTC. Amino acids: CSVETTGTGITYEQYF.